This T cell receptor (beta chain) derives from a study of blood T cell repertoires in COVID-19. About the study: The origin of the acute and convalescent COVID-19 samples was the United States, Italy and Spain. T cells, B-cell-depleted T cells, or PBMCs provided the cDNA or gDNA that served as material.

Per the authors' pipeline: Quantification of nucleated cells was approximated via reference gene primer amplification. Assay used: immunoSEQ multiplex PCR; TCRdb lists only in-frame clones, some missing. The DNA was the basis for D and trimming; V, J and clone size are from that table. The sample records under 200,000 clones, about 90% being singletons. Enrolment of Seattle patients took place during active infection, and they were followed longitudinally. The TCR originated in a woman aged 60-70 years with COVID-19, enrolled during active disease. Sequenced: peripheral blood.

The CDR3 DNA reads as TGTGCCAGCAGCTTAGACTCGACAGGCACCGTTAGCAATCAGCCCCAGCATTTT. This sequence encodes CASSLDSTGTVSNQPQHF. The chain combines TRBV7-8 with TRBJ1-5, with D possibly being TRBD1 (6 bases). Germline loops: CDR1 SGHVS, CDR2 FQNEAQ. The CDR3 runs 18 residues. Trimming stripped 1 base from V and 0 bases from J, with 16 bases between.